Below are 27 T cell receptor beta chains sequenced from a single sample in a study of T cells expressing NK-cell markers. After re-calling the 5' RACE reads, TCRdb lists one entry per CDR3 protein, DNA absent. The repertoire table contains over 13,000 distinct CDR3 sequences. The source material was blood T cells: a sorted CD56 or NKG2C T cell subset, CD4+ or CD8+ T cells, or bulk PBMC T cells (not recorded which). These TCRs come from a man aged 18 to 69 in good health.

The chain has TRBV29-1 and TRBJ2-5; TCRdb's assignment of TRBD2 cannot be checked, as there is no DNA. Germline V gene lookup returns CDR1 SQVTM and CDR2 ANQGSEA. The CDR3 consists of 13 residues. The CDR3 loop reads CSGRPGSQETQYF.

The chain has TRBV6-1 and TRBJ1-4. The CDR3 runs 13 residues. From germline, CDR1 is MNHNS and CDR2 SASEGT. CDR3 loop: CASRAGSPGKLFF.

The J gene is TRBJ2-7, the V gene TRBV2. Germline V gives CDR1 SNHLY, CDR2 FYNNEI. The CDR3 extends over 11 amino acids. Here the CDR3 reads CASKVRNEQYF.

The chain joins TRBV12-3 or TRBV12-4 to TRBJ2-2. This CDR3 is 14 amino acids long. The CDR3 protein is CASSIAQNTGELFF.

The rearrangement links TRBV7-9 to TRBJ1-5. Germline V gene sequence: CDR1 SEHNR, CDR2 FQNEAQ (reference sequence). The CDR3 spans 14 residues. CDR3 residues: CASSLGGYNQPQHF. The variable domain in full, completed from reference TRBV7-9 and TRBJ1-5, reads DTGVSQNPRHKITKRGQNVTFRCDPISEHNRLYWYRQTLGQGPEFLTYFQNEAQLEKSRLLSDRFSAERPKGSFSTLEIQRTEQGDSAMYLCASSLGGYNQPQHFGDGTRLSIL.

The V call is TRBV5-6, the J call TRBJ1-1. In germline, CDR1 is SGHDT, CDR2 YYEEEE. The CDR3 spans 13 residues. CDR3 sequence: CASSPTMNTEAFF.

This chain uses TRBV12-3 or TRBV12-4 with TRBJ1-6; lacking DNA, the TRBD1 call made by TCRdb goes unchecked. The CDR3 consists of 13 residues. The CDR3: CASSRDKSAPLHF.

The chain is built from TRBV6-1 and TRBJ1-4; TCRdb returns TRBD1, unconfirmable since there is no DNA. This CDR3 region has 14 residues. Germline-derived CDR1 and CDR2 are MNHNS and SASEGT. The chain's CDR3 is CASRPGGPNEKLFF.

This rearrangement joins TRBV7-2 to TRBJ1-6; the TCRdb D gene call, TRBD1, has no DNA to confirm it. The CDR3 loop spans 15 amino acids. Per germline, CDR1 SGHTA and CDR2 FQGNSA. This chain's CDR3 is CASSLGQGYNSPLHF.

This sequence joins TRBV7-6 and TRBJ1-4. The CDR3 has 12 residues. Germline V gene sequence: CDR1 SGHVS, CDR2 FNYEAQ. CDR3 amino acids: CASSNGGEKLFF.

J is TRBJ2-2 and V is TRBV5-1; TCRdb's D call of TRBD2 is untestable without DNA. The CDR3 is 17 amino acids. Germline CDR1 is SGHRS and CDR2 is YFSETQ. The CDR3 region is CASALLVRGRDTGELFF.

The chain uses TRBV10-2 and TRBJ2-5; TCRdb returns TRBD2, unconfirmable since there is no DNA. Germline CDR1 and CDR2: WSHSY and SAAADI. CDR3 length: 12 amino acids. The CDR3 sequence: CASSDPSETQYF.

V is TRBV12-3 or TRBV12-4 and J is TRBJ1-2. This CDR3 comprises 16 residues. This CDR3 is CASSLFTTAGRYGYTF.

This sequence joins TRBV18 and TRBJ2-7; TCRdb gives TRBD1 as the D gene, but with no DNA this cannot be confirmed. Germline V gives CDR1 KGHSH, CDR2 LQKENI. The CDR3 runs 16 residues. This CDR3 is CASSPLRDRGPYEQYF.

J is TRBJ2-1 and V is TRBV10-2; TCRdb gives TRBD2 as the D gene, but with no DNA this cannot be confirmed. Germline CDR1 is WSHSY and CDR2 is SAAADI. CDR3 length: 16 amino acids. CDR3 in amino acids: CASSGSPGLADNEQFF.

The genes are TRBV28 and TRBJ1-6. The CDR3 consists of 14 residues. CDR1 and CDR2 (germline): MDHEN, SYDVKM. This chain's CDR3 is CASIDYSLDSPLHF.

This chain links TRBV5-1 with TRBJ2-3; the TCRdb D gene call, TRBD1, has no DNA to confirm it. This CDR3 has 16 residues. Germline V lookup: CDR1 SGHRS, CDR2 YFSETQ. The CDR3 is CASNNWPGQITDTQYF.

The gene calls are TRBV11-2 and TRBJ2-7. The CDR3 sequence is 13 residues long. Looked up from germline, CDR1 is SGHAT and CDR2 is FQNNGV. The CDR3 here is CASSLSRDYEQYF.

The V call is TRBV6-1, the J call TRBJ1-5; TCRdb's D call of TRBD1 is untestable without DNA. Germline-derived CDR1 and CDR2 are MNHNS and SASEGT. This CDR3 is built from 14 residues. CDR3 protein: CASSESGTNQPQHF.

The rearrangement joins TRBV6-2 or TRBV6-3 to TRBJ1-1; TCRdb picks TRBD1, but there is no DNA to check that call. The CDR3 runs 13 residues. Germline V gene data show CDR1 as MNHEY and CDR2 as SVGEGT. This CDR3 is CASSYDGWDQAFF.

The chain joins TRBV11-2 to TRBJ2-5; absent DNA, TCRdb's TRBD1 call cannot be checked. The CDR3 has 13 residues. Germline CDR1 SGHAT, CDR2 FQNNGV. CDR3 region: CASSLHGGETQYF.

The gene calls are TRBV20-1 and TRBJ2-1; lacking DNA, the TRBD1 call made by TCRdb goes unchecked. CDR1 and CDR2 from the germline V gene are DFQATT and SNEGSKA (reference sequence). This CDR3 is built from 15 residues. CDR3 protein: CSATPGQGISYEQFF.

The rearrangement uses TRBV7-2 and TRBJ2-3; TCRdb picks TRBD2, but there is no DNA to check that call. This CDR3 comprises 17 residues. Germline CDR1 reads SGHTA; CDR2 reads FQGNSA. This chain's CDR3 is CASSLVRPAGGPDTQYF. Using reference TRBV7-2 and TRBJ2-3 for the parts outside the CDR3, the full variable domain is GAGVSQSPSNKVTEKGKDVELRCDPISGHTALYWYRQSLGQGLEFLIYFQGNSAPDKSGLPSDRFSAERTGGSVSTLTIQRTQQEDSAVYLCASSLVRPAGGPDTQYFGPGTRLTVL.

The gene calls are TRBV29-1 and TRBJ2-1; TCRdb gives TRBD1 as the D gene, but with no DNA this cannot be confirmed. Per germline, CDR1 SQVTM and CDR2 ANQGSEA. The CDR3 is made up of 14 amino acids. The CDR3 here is CSVAGGASYNEQFF.

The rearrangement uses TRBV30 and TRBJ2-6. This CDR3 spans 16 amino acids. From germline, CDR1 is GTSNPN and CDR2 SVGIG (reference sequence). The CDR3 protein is CAWSVGVRSGANVLTF.

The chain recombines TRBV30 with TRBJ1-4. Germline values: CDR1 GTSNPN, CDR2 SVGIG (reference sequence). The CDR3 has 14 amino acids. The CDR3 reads CAWSVTGRDEKLFF.

The CDR3 spells CASSPRLVGASTEAFF. The chain couples TRBV9 to TRBJ1-1; TCRdb gives TRBD1 as the D gene, but with no DNA this cannot be confirmed. The CDR3 loop spans 16 amino acids. Germline-derived CDR1 and CDR2 are SGDLS and YYNGEE.